A selection of T cell receptor beta chains follows, all from one sample in a study of cytomegalovirus exposure and HLA in healthy donors. Clones were sequenced by immunoSEQ multiplex PCR, and TCRdb holds only the in-frame ones, with some missing. This sample has roughly 160,000 clones, with around 80% found just once. The sample was PBMCs. Receptors originate from a middle-aged man in good health and CMV-seronegative. Both conserved end residues are part of each CDR3. The D gene is left open where the match is weak. The listing skips clone size in some rows; elsewhere it reads once, few, many or a size class.

clone size	J gene	V gene	D gene	CDR3 DNA	CDR3 protein
-	TRBJ1-5	TRBV6-1	TRBD1	TGTGCCAGCAGCGCCCGGACAGGGGCTGATCAGCCCCAGCATTTT	CASSARTGADQPQHF
-	TRBJ2-3	TRBV4-1	-	TGCGCCAGCAGCCAAGATAAAGCGCTAAGTAGCACAGATACGCAGTATTTT	CASSQDKALSSTDTQYF
-	TRBJ1-2	TRBV7-8	-	TGTGCCAGCAGCTCCTCGGGTAAATTGGACTATGGCTACACCTTC	CASSSSGKLDYGYTF
once	TRBJ1-5	TRBV28	TRBD1	TGTGCCAGCAGCCACAACAGGGGACCGGGACAGCCCCAGCATTTT	CASSHNRGPGQPQHF
-	TRBJ2-2	TRBV5-1	TRBD1	TGCGCCAGCAGAGCAGGGGGCTCGAACACCGGGGAGCTGTTTTTT	CASRAGGSNTGELFF
-	TRBJ1-1	TRBV27	-	TGTGCCAGCAGTTCGTCGGGGGGTTGGAGCACTGAAGCTTTCTTT	CASSSSGGWSTEAFF
-	TRBJ1-5	TRBV30	TRBD1	TGTGCCTGGAGTGGAGGGGGCCATGACAGGGAGAGCAATCAGCCCCAGCATTTT	CAWSGGGHDRESNQPQHF
-	TRBJ2-5	TRBV7-2	-	TGTGCCAGCAGCTTAGTGGTTAGCTTCCAAGAGACCCAGTACTTC	CASSLVVSFQETQYF
-	TRBJ2-3	TRBV27	-	TGTGCCAGCAGTTTGGTTATGGGAGGAGGCACAGATACGCAGTATTTT	CASSLVMGGGTDTQYF
-	TRBJ1-5	TRBV28	-	TGTGCCAGCAGTATCAATAGCAATCAGCCCCAGCATTTT	CASSINSNQPQHF
-	TRBJ2-7	TRBV28	-	TGTGCCAGCAGTATAGCCGTTAGAAGCGAGCAGTACTTC	CASSIAVRSEQYF
-	TRBJ1-5	TRBV28	TRBD1	TGTGCCAGCAGAACTAGGACAGGGAGCAATCAGCCCCAGCATTTT	CASRTRTGSNQPQHF
few	TRBJ2-3	TRBV28	TRBD2	TGTGCCAGCATCGGGGCTAGCGGAGCGTTAGATACGCAGTATTTT	CASIGASGALDTQYF
-	TRBJ1-1	TRBV19	-	TGTGCCAGTAGTATAACCTCTACCACTGAAGCTTTCTTT	CASSITSTTEAFF
-	TRBJ2-1	TRBV10-3	-	TGTGCCATCAGTGGAAAAGAGAAGGGGAATGAGCAGTTCTTC	CAISGKEKGNEQFF
-	TRBJ2-3	TRBV28	TRBD2	TGTGCCAGCAGCCCCCGGGCTAGCGGCACTAGCACAGATACGCAGTATTTT	CASSPRASGTSTDTQYF
once	TRBJ1-3	TRBV5-1	TRBD1	TGCGCCAGCAGCTTGACAGGGGGCGAAGGAAACACCATATATTTT	CASSLTGGEGNTIYF
-	TRBJ2-3	TRBV6-1	TRBD2	TGTGCCAGCACCATACGGGGGGAGCCCACAGATACGCAGTATTTT	CASTIRGEPTDTQYF
-	TRBJ2-5	TRBV5-1	-	TGCGCCAGCAGCTTTGGTGGGGGGTTCCAAGAGACCCAGTACTTC	CASSFGGGFQETQYF
-	TRBJ1-5	TRBV6-1	-	TGTGCCACCCAGGGTAGCAATCAGCCCCAGCATTTT	CATQGSNQPQHF